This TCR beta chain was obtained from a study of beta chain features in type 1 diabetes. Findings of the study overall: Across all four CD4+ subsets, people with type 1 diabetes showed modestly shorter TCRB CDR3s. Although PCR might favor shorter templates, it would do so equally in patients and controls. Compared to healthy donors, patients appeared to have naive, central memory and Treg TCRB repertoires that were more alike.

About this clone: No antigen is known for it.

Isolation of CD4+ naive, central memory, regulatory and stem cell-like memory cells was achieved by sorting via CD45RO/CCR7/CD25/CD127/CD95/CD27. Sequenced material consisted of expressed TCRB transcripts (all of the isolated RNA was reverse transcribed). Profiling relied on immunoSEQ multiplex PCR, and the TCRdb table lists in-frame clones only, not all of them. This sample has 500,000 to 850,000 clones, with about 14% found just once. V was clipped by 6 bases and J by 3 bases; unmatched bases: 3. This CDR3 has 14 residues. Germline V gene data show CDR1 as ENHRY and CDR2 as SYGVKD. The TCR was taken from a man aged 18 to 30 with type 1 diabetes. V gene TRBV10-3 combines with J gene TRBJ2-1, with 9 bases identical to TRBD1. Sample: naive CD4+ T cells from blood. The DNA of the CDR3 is TGTGCCATCAGCCGGGACAGGGACTACAATGAGCAGTTCTTC. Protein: CAISRDRDYNEQFF.